This T cell receptor (beta chain) was found in a study of blood T cells in healthy people across ages. This clonotype occurred many times. Sample-barcoded 5' priming and a J-beta primer mix drove a second PCR of about 6 to 12 cycles. TCRdb called the 5' RACE reads again in MiXCR, with one record for every CDR3 protein. The sample consists of just under 900,000 distinct CDR3 sequences, about 28% of them appearing once. This CDR3 is built from 15 residues. V was shortened by 4 bases and J by 0 bases, with 11 bases between the two germline ends. Germline loops: CDR1 SGHDT, CDR2 YYEEEE. Material for sequencing was blood. This clonotype was sampled from a woman of 80 years or more in good health. The gene calls are TRBV5-6 and TRBJ2-4; no clear D gene. The CDR3 spells CASSTRTLAKNIQYF. The CDR3 bases are TGTGCCAGCAGCACCCGGACCCTAGCCAAAAACATTCAGTACTTC.